One sample yielded the 3 T cell receptor beta chains listed below, sequenced in a study of human T cells and chemical hapten exposure. TCRdb redid the calling of the RACE reads with MiXCR, one entry per CDR3 protein. This sample carries 35,000 to 45,000 distinct CDR3 sequences, about 8.9% of them seen once, and the ten largest clones take 15%. Time point indicated: patch test 2, 6 weeks after DPC sensitization. Treatment indicated: therapeutic diphenylcyclopropenone sensitization with weekly scalp DPC. Material: whole blood, obtained in connection with sensitization to the hapten diphenylcyclopropenone (DPC). The receptor source for this set is a woman aged 40 to 50 with alopecia areata. Some clones in this sample may be carry-over from other donors' samples.

The table lists this clonotype with many counts. This rearrangement joins TRBV5-4 to TRBJ1-4; 7 bases fit TRBD1. Trimming at V came to 4 bases and at J to 7 bases, leaving 7 bases not matched to a gene. The CDR3 has 14 residues. Per germline, CDR1 SGHNT and CDR2 YYREEE (reference sequence). The CDR3 region has the DNA TGTGCCAGCAGCCCACAGGGGTTGCGTGAAAAACTGTTTTTT. Translation: CASSPQGLREKLFF.

This clonotype has a count of ten or more. This CDR3 is CASSLVDRGRAEAFF. CDR3 nucleotides: TGTGCCAGCAGCTTGGTTGACAGGGGACGAGCTGAAGCTTTCTTT. This chain connects TRBV7-6 to TRBJ1-1; 8 bases map to TRBD1. The V gene end was trimmed by 3 bases and the J gene end by 6 bases; junction bases not matched to a gene: 9. Germline-derived CDR1 and CDR2 are SGHVS and FNYEAQ. This CDR3 comprises 15 residues.

This clonotype was picked up a small number of times. The J gene is TRBJ1-1, the V gene TRBV7-2, with TRBD1 as a possible D gene (6 bases). Germline CDR1 and CDR2: SGHTA and FQGNSA. CDR3 size: 14 residues. V lost 5 bases and J lost 3, with 13 bases in between. CDR3 DNA sequence: TGTGCCAGCAGCCCGTCAGGGGCTTACACTGAAGCTTTCTTT. Protein product: CASSPSGAYTEAFF.